The 11 T cell receptor beta chains listed next were all sequenced from one sample in a study of early T cells in non-severe SARS-CoV-2 infection. TCRdb fed the 5' RACE reads into MiXCR, producing one record per CDR3 protein. This table has almost 45,000 distinct CDR3 sequences, 6% to 6.5% appearing once. The sequenced material came from whole blood. The source of these receptors is an adult who was a healthcare worker with PCR-confirmed SARS-CoV-2 infection or an uninfected control (not recorded which).

This clonotype was detected many times. The chain combines TRBV5-5 with TRBJ2-5, with no clear D. Germline V gene sequence: CDR1 SGHKS, CDR2 YYEKEE (reference sequence). Trimming shortened V by 6 bases and J by 5 bases, and 14 bases separated the two germline ends. This CDR3 spans 13 amino acids. The CDR3 sequence: CASNFWSRETQYF. CDR3 nucleotides: TGTGCCAGCAACTTTTGGTCGAGGGAGACCCAGTACTTC.

This clonotype rates as medium-sized. The genes are TRBV12-3 or TRBV12-4 and TRBJ1-3; possible D gene TRBD1, 5 bases. This CDR3 spans 13 amino acids. The V end was cut by 6 bases, the J end by 5 bases, with 11 bases between. CDR3 loop: CASRSEGRNTIYF. CDR3 bases: TGTGCCAGCAGAAGTGAGGGGAGAAACACCATATATTTT.

V is TRBV6-6 and J is TRBJ1-4; the D is unclear. V was trimmed by 3 bases and J by 8 bases, leaving 16 bases between them. This CDR3 region has 15 residues. Germline V gene data show CDR1 as MNHNY and CDR2 as SVGAGI (reference sequence). This chain's CDR3 is CASSYSDNGREKLFF. The CDR3 DNA follows: TGTGCCAGCAGTTATTCGGATAATGGAAGGGAAAAACTGTTTTTT.

The table lists this clonotype with many counts. This chain uses TRBV7-6 with TRBJ1-1; no definite D call. This CDR3 comprises 15 residues. From germline, CDR1 is SGHVS and CDR2 FNYEAQ. V lost 0 bases and J 1 base, leaving 9 bases between the germline ends. The CDR3 DNA is TGTGCCAGCAGCTTAGCCAGTACGGGGAACACTGAAGCTTTCTTT. Its protein product is CASSLASTGNTEAFF.

V gene TRBV12-3 or TRBV12-4 combines with J gene TRBJ2-7, with TRBD1 as a possible D gene (5 bases). V lost 3 bases and J lost 3, with 9 bases in between. The CDR3 loop spans 13 amino acids. CDR3 coding DNA: TGTGCCAGCAGTTTGAGACAGCACTACGAGCAGTACTTC. Amino acids: CASSLRQHYEQYF.

This sequence joins TRBV4-3 and TRBJ2-4, with no clear D. The V and J ends lost 0 bases and 0 bases respectively, with 9 bases between them. Germline V lookup: CDR1 LGHNA, CDR2 YSLEER. The CDR3 spans 16 residues. The CDR3 protein is CASSQDVALAKNIQYF. The CDR3 DNA is TGCGCCAGCAGCCAAGATGTAGCCCTAGCCAAAAACATTCAGTACTTC.

This clonotype came up many times. This sequence joins TRBV20-1 and TRBJ1-5; D may be TRBD1 (6 bases). Per germline, CDR1 DFQATT and CDR2 SNEGSKA (reference sequence). V lost 0 bases and J 3 bases, leaving 15 bases between the germline ends. The CDR3 sequence is 16 residues long. CDR3: CSARDDLRQVNQPQHF. The CDR3 region has the DNA TGCAGTGCTAGAGACGACCTAAGACAGGTCAATCAGCCCCAGCATTTT.

The chain carries TRBV28 and TRBJ2-1; 10 positions match TRBD2. Unmatched junction bases numbered 7, after V lost 6 bases and J lost 5 bases. Germline V CDR1 and CDR2: MDHEN, SYDVKM. The CDR3 has 15 amino acids. Here the CDR3 reads CASSPIAGGHNEQFF. Here the CDR3 DNA reads TGTGCCAGCAGCCCTATAGCGGGGGGTCACAATGAGCAGTTCTTC.

This clonotype was seen at least ten times. This chain joins TRBV20-1 and TRBJ2-7; 7 bases fit TRBD2. Trimming cost V 0 bases and J 3 bases; bases outside gene matches: 5. Germline V gene data show CDR1 as DFQATT and CDR2 as SNEGSKA (reference sequence). The CDR3 spans 14 residues. The CDR3 is CSARDVQRGYEQYF. The CDR3 DNA follows: TGCAGTGCTAGAGATGTTCAGCGGGGCTACGAGCAGTACTTC.

The chain combines TRBV11-2 with TRBJ1-6; weak D call: TRBD1 (6 bases). V gave up 5 bases and J gave up 6 bases, with 11 bases separating them. CDR1 and CDR2 from the germline V gene are SGHAT and FQNNGV. The CDR3 is 14 amino acids. The CDR3 is CASSAGHSNSPLHF. The CDR3 nucleotides read TGTGCCAGCAGCGCGGGACATTCTAATTCACCCCTCCACTTT. The whole variable domain, remainder taken from reference TRBV11-2 and TRBJ1-6, is EAGVAQSPRYKIIEKRQSVAFWCNPISGHATLYWYQQILGQGPKLLIQFQNNGVVDDSQLPKDRFSAERLKGVDSTLKIQPAKLEDSAVYLCASSAGHSNSPLHFGNGTRLTVT.

The table lists this clonotype with many counts. The chain joins TRBV6-5 to TRBJ2-3; a possible D gene is TRBD2 (6 bases). This CDR3 has 15 amino acids. Germline CDR1 reads MNHEY; CDR2 reads SVGAGI. The V gene lost 2 bases and the J gene lost 3 bases, with 12 bases spanning the gap. In nucleotides, the CDR3 is TGTGCCAGCAGTTACCTCGCCCGGGGGACAGATACGCAGTATTTT. Amino acids: CASSYLARGTDTQYF.